These 17 T cell receptor beta chains originate from one sample sequenced in a study of blood T cell repertoires in COVID-19. Some clones are missing from TCRdb's copy, which holds only in-frame ones; the method was immunoSEQ multiplex PCR. In the table there are fewer than 400,000 clones, around 83% of which are singletons. Material for sequencing was peripheral blood. These TCRs come from a young man with active or convalescent COVID-19.

This sequence joins TRBV2 and TRBJ2-2, with D uncertain. CDR1 is SNHLY and CDR2 is FYNNEI in the germline V gene. The CDR3 has 15 residues. V dropped 2 bases and J dropped 4 bases, with 11 bases sitting between them. CDR3 nucleotide sequence: TGTGCCAGCAGTGAAAAGCCCCTCTCCACCGGGGAGCTGTTTTTT. Translation: CASSEKPLSTGELFF.

This clone was observed once. This chain links TRBV28 with TRBJ1-5, with a possible D match to TRBD1 (6 bases). CDR1 is MDHEN and CDR2 is SYDVKM in the germline V gene. This CDR3 has 22 amino acids. Trimming shortened V by 4 bases and J by 7 bases, and 38 bases separated the two germline ends. The CDR3 DNA reads as TGTGCCAGCAGTTACCTGAAAACTCACTCGGGACACCTCTCTCTAACGGGCCAGCCCCAGCATTTT. Amino acid sequence: CASSYLKTHSGHLSLTGQPQHF.

The rearrangement links TRBV11-3 to TRBJ1-4; no firm D call. Germline CDR1 SGHNT, CDR2 YENEEA. The CDR3 contains 14 residues. Trimming left V 3 bases short and J 8 bases short, with 13 bases between. This chain's CDR3 is CASSFLLDGEKLFF. The CDR3 DNA is TGTGCCAGCAGCTTCCTACTAGACGGGGAAAAACTGTTTTTT. Full variable domain (outside the CDR3, taken from reference TRBV11-3 and TRBJ1-4): EAGVVQSPRYKIIEKKQPVAFWCNPISGHNTLYWYLQNLGQGPELLIRYENEEAVDDSQLPKDRFSAERLKGVDSTLKIQPAELGDSAVYLCASSFLLDGEKLFFGSGTQLSVL.

The chain is built from TRBV27 and TRBJ1-3; no reliable D call. This CDR3 is built from 15 residues. V lost 3 bases and J 4 bases, leaving 13 bases between the germline ends. CDR1 MNHEY and CDR2 SMNVEV come from the germline V gene (reference sequence). The CDR3: CASSFGRIEGNTIYF. The CDR3 DNA reads as TGTGCCAGCAGTTTCGGCAGGATCGAAGGAAACACCATATATTTT.

The J gene is TRBJ1-6, the V gene TRBV11-2, with 7 bases aligning to TRBD1. CDR1 is SGHAT, CDR2 FQNNGV, per germline. The J segment lost 7 bases and the V segment lost 1 base, leaving 4 bases of the junction unmatched. This CDR3 spans 15 amino acids. CDR3 nucleotide sequence: TGTGCCAGCAGCTTAGGTGGCAGGGGGAATTCACCCCTCCACTTT. Its protein product is CASSLGGRGNSPLHF.

This chain links TRBV19 with TRBJ1-1, with a weak D call TRBD1 (6 bases). Trimming left V 5 bases short and J 1 base short, with 8 bases between. CDR3 size: 13 residues. Germline V gene sequence: CDR1 LNHDA, CDR2 SQIVND (reference sequence). CDR3 nucleotide sequence: TGTGCCAGTAGTCGGACAGAGAACACTGAAGCTTTCTTT. This encodes CASSRTENTEAFF.

V gene TRBV4-1 combines with J gene TRBJ2-2; possibly TRBD2 for D (5 bases). Trimming took off 2 bases at V and 2 bases at J, with 15 bases between the two ends. In germline, CDR1 is MGHRA, CDR2 YSYEKL. The CDR3 is 17 amino acids. Written as DNA, the CDR3 is TGCGCCAGCAGCCAAAGTATCCGGCGGGTCAACACCGGGGAGCTGTTTTTT. As protein: CASSQSIRRVNTGELFF.

The chain joins TRBV5-8 to TRBJ2-7; D is ambiguous. Germline V gives CDR1 SGHTS, CDR2 YDEGEE. The CDR3 totals 13 residues. V was clipped by 7 bases and J by 0 bases, with 11 bases between them. CDR3 sequence reads: CASPRLSSYEQYF. CDR3 DNA sequence: TGTGCCAGCCCCAGACTGAGCTCCTACGAGCAGTACTTC.

This rearrangement joins TRBV27 to TRBJ1-4; 12 bases are a match to TRBD1. V lost 5 bases to trimming and J lost 0 bases; unmatched junction nucleotides: 10. This CDR3 region has 19 residues. Looked up from germline, CDR1 is MNHEY and CDR2 is SMNVEV (reference sequence). CDR3 DNA: TGTGCCAGCAGTCCACGACCGGGACAGGGGGCAGCAACTAATGAAAAACTGTTTTTT. Translation: CASSPRPGQGAATNEKLFF.

The chain links TRBV3-1 (or the pseudogene TRBV3-2) to TRBJ1-1, with TRBD1 identical over 8 bases. CDR3 size: 15 residues. The V gene end was trimmed by 4 bases and the J gene end by 3 bases; junction bases not matched to a gene: 7. Germline V lookup: CDR1 LGHDT, CDR2 YNNKEL (reference sequence). The DNA of the CDR3 is TGTGCCAGCAGCCGGTCAGGGGGCGAAGACACTGAAGCTTTCTTT. Amino acid sequence: CASSRSGGEDTEAFF.

This clone was recorded a few times. The V gene is TRBV12-3 or TRBV12-4, the J gene TRBJ2-1; no clear D. Deletions cut 5 bases from V and 8 bases from J, with 7 bases between. This CDR3 comprises 11 residues. The CDR3 DNA sequence: TGTGCCAGCAGTCCTAAATATGAGCAGTTCTTC. Its translation is CASSPKYEQFF.

The V gene is TRBV12-3 or TRBV12-4, the J gene TRBJ2-4; a possible D gene is TRBD1 (5 bases). Trimming removed 6 bases at V and 8 bases at J, with 14 bases between. The CDR3 is 13 residues long. The CDR3 DNA reads as TGTGCCAGCAGGCCAGGGTTTTCGGACATTCAGTACTTC. It is translated as CASRPGFSDIQYF.

The J gene is TRBJ2-2, the V gene TRBV5-6; D is undetermined. The CDR3 sequence is 15 residues long. Trimming pared 5 bases from V and 7 bases from J, leaving 18 bases between. Germline assignment: CDR1 SGHDT and CDR2 YYEEEE. The CDR3 loop reads CASRSTSAYVGELFF. CDR3 DNA sequence: TGTGCCAGCAGATCCACATCAGCGTACGTCGGGGAGCTGTTTTTT.

CDR3 protein: CASSPKWASGVGNEQFF. CDR3 nucleotides: TGCGCCAGCAGCCCTAAGTGGGCTAGCGGGGTGGGAAATGAGCAGTTCTTC. The chain links TRBV4-3 to TRBJ2-1; 9 nucleotides line up with TRBD2. The CDR3 is 17 amino acids. Germline V gene lookup returns CDR1 LGHNA and CDR2 YSLEER. Trimming removed 4 bases from V and 7 bases from J; junction bases left unmatched: 14.

This sequence joins TRBV5-1 and TRBJ1-2, with 9 nucleotides matching TRBD1. Germline V CDR1 and CDR2: SGHRS, YFSETQ. V lost 4 bases and J lost 8; bases outside the gene matches: 15. The CDR3 is made up of 16 amino acids. The DNA for the CDR3 is TGCGCCAGCAGCCCACTGACCGGGACAGGGTCCGGCGGCTACACCTTC. Residues: CASSPLTGTGSGGYTF.

The rearrangement links TRBV9 to TRBJ1-5; D gene unclear. The CDR3 spans 17 residues. The V end was cut by 3 bases, the J end by 0 bases, with 16 bases between. The germline V gene encodes CDR1 SGDLS and CDR2 YYNGEE. The CDR3 spells CASSAPSPQISNQPQHF. Here the CDR3 DNA reads TGTGCCAGCAGCGCCCCCTCCCCACAGATTAGCAATCAGCCCCAGCATTTT.

The V and J genes are TRBV7-2 and TRBJ1-5, with a weak D call TRBD1 (5 bases). Trimming cost V 5 bases and J 7 bases, with 18 bases left between them. Germline V lookup: CDR1 SGHTA, CDR2 FQGNSA. This CDR3 contains 15 residues. As DNA, the CDR3 is TGTGCCAGCAGCCCCCGCGGGCAGGGAGGACAGCCCCAGCATTTT. Amino acids: CASSPRGQGGQPQHF. Full variable domain (missing parts from reference TRBV7-2 and TRBJ1-5): GAGVSQSPSNKVTEKGKDVELRCDPISGHTALYWYRQSLGQGLEFLIYFQGNSAPDKSGLPSDRFSAERTGGSVSTLTIQRTQQEDSAVYLCASSPRGQGGQPQHFGDGTRLSIL.